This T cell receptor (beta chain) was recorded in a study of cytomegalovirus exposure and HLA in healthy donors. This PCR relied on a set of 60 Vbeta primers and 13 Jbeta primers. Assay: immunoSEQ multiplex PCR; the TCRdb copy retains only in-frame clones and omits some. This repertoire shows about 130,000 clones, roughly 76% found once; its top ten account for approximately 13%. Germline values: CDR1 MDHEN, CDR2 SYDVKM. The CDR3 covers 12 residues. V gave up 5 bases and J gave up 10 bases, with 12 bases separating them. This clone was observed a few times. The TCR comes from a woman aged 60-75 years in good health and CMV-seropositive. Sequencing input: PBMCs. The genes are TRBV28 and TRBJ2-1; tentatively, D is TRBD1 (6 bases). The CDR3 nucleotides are TGTGCCAGCAGTCAAGGGGGTACCGAGCAGTTCTTC. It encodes CASSQGGTEQFF.